This is a list of T cell receptor beta chains from one sample in a study of response to subunit inactivated influenza vaccine. One entry per CDR3 protein results from TCRdb running MiXCR on the RT-PCR reads. The sample gives under 200,000 distinct CDR3 sequences, around a tenth of which show up once; about a third is in the top ten. This specimen was CD8+ T cells sorted from PBMCs, taken roughly 24 months after vaccination. Receptors were obtained from a man between 50 and 70 years old who received an inactivated influenza vaccine. The CDR3 runs from the conserved cysteine through the conserved F or W. A D gene is named only where the DNA matches it firmly. Size is omitted from some rows. Given values are once, few, many or a class for expanded clones.

len: 15; j_gene: TRBJ2-2; abundance: many; v_gene: TRBV6-2/TRBV6-3; d_gene: TRBD1; CDR3nt: TGTGCCAGCAGTTCCGGGACAGGGCTCACCGGGGAGCTGTTTTTT; CDR3aa: CASSSGTGLTGELFF
len: 15; j_gene: TRBJ2-7; abundance: .; v_gene: TRBV25-1; d_gene: TRBD1; CDR3nt: TGTGCCAGCGGGGGACAGGGCTTTTACTCCTACGAGCAGTACTTC; CDR3aa: CASGGQGFYSYEQYF
len: 12; j_gene: TRBJ2-1; abundance: .; v_gene: TRBV7-9; d_gene: .; CDR3nt: TGTGCTACAGCGAGCGGCCCCCCACCGCTGTTCTTC; CDR3aa: CATASGPPPLFF
len: 10; j_gene: TRBJ2-7; abundance: few; v_gene: TRBV29-1; d_gene: .; CDR3nt: TGCAGCGCCCGGGATGGGGAGCAGTACTTC; CDR3aa: CSARDGEQYF
len: 15; j_gene: TRBJ2-7; abundance: many; v_gene: TRBV11-2; d_gene: TRBD1; CDR3nt: TGTGCCAGCAGCTCGATCAGGGGGCGATTCTACGAGCAGTACTTC; CDR3aa: CASSSIRGRFYEQYF
len: 13; j_gene: TRBJ2-7; abundance: .; v_gene: TRBV5-1; d_gene: TRBD1; CDR3nt: TGCGCCAGCAGCTCGGACAGGGACTACGAGCAGTACTTC; CDR3aa: CASSSDRDYEQYF
len: 15; j_gene: TRBJ2-7; abundance: few; v_gene: TRBV4-1; d_gene: .; CDR3nt: TGCGCCAGCAGCCAAGGGGTAGCAGGCTCCTACGAGCAGTACTTC; CDR3aa: CASSQGVAGSYEQYF
len: 15; j_gene: TRBJ2-7; abundance: many; v_gene: TRBV11-2; d_gene: .; CDR3nt: TGTGCCAGCAGCTTAGTAGGGAAGCAAAACTACGAGCAGTACTTC; CDR3aa: CASSLVGKQNYEQYF
len: 15; j_gene: TRBJ1-2; abundance: .; v_gene: TRBV27; d_gene: TRBD1; CDR3nt: TGTGCCAGCAGTTTGACAGGGGTTGAAAGGGGTGGCTACACCTTC; CDR3aa: CASSLTGVERGGYTF
len: 15; j_gene: TRBJ2-1; abundance: .; v_gene: TRBV7-8; d_gene: TRBD2; CDR3nt: TGTGCCAGCAGCCAGGGCCTAGCGGCCCACAATGAGCAGTTCTTC; CDR3aa: CASSQGLAAHNEQFF
len: 15; j_gene: TRBJ1-5; abundance: .; v_gene: TRBV4-3; d_gene: .; CDR3nt: TGCGCCAGCAGCCAAGATGCGGTTAGCAATCAGCCCCAGCATTTT; CDR3aa: CASSQDAVSNQPQHF
len: 13; j_gene: TRBJ2-7; abundance: .; v_gene: TRBV11-2; d_gene: .; CDR3nt: TGTGCCAGCAGCTTAAGACAGGACTACGAGCAGTACTTC; CDR3aa: CASSLRQDYEQYF
len: 13; j_gene: TRBJ1-2; abundance: many; v_gene: TRBV29-1; d_gene: .; CDR3nt: TGCAGCGTTGAGGGAAGACAGGTCTATGGCTACACCTTC; CDR3aa: CSVEGRQVYGYTF
len: 15; j_gene: TRBJ1-1; abundance: .; v_gene: TRBV7-8; d_gene: TRBD1; CDR3nt: TGTGCCAGCAGCTTAGCAGGGGGCTTTTGGACTGAAGCTTTCTTT; CDR3aa: CASSLAGGFWTEAFF
len: 15; j_gene: TRBJ1-1; abundance: .; v_gene: TRBV12-3/TRBV12-4; d_gene: .; CDR3nt: TGTGCCAGCAGTTCATCCCAGGGGATGAACACTGAAGCTTTCTTT; CDR3aa: CASSSSQGMNTEAFF
len: 14; j_gene: TRBJ2-1; abundance: many; v_gene: TRBV18; d_gene: .; CDR3nt: TGTGCCAGCTCACCAACGGGACCAGAGGATGAGCAGTTCTTC; CDR3aa: CASSPTGPEDEQFF
len: 15; j_gene: TRBJ2-1; abundance: many; v_gene: TRBV6-2/TRBV6-3; d_gene: TRBD2; CDR3nt: TGTGCCAGCAGCGCTAGCGGGTCAACCTACAATGAGCAGTTCTTC; CDR3aa: CASSASGSTYNEQFF
len: 16; j_gene: TRBJ1-1; abundance: many; v_gene: TRBV2; d_gene: TRBD1; CDR3nt: TGTGCCAGCAGTGAGAGCCCGGGACAGGGGAACACTGAAGCTTTCTTT; CDR3aa: CASSESPGQGNTEAFF
len: 13; j_gene: TRBJ2-7; abundance: .; v_gene: TRBV20-1; d_gene: TRBD2; CDR3nt: TGCAGTGCTAGAGGGACTAGCGGCTACGAGCAGTACTTC; CDR3aa: CSARGTSGYEQYF
len: 13; j_gene: TRBJ1-5; abundance: .; v_gene: TRBV16; d_gene: .; CDR3nt: TGTGCCAGCAGCCAATCAAGAGGGGCGACCGAGCATTTT; CDR3aa: CASSQSRGATEHF
len: 15; j_gene: TRBJ2-1; abundance: .; v_gene: TRBV12-3/TRBV12-4; d_gene: .; CDR3nt: TGTGCCAGCAGTTTATGGGGGGGCACCTACAATGAGCAGTTCTTC; CDR3aa: CASSLWGGTYNEQFF
len: 15; j_gene: TRBJ1-2; abundance: .; v_gene: TRBV28; d_gene: TRBD1; CDR3nt: TGTGCCAGCAGCCTTACCGGGACAGAGTTTTATGGCTACACCTTC; CDR3aa: CASSLTGTEFYGYTF
len: 16; j_gene: TRBJ2-3; abundance: few; v_gene: TRBV7-9; d_gene: .; CDR3nt: TGTGCCAGCAGCCACTTCGATTGGGGCCTAGTAGATACGCAGTATTTT; CDR3aa: CASSHFDWGLVDTQYF
len: 9; j_gene: TRBJ1-1; abundance: few; v_gene: TRBV25-1; d_gene: .; CDR3nt: TGTGCCAGCAGCGAAGAAGCTTTCTTT; CDR3aa: CASSEEAFF